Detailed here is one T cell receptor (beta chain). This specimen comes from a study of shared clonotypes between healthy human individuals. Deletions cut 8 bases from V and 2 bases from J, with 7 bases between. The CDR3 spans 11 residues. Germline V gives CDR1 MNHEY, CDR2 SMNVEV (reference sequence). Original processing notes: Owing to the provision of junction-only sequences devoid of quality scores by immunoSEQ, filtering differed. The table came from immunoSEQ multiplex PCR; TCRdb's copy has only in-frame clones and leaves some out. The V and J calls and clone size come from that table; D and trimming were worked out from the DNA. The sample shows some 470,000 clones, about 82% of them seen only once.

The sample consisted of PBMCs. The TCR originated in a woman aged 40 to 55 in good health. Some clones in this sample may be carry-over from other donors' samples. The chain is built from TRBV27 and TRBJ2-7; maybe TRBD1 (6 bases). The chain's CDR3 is CASQGTYEQYF. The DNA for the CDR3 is TGTGCCAGCCAGGGGACCTACGAGCAGTACTTC.